This T cell receptor (beta chain) was documented in a study of cytomegalovirus exposure and HLA in healthy donors (dated by TCRdb to about 2017). Regarding the research as a whole: An earlier analysis of roughly 570 of the donors reported about 300 Gb of sequence data and around 100 million unique TCR beta sequences obtained from around 190 million T cells. The aim of the study was to test whether cataloging public T cell receptors could identify signatures of past pathogen exposure. Rather than using new phenotypic data, the later analysis identified candidate immune exposures from TCR beta sequences and from how often those sequences occurred across donors. To predict cytomegalovirus infection status, the study brought together high-throughput TCR immunosequencing, statistical association of individual TCRs with disease status, and machine learning. Of the 350 to 450 genotyped donors, 81% were placed in the genetic ancestry cluster associated with self-reported Caucasian donors. Both class I and class II loci were covered by HLA typing, at four-digit resolution. About 280 gigabases of sequencing data and 80 million or so unique TCR sequences were included in an early release covering around 650 HLA-typed donors. A later genetic analysis took genome-wide SNP genotypes for about three fifths of the 666 donors and used that subset as a discovery cohort. An earlier analysis of nearly 600 of the donors applied high-throughput TCR beta sequencing to assess whether each TCR beta V gene segment acted as functional or pseudogenic. A separate validation cohort of roughly 110 different subjects was used in addition to the approximately 610-subject first cohort. Donor age, sex, ethnicity and CMV serostatus were compiled together with the repertoire data. In a later analysis, previously published TCR beta repertoires from 550 to 750 donors were re-analyzed and high-resolution HLA genotyping was added so that TCR occurrence patterns could be studied. Typing coverage varied by locus: roughly 620-640 donors for A, B, C, DRB1 and DQB1; approximately 520 for DQA1; approximately 570 for DPA1; about 450 for DPB1. All discovery cohort repertoires had been generated on a single sequencing platform. On average, around 230,000 unique TCR beta nucleotide sequences were sequenced per donor among a few hundred genotyped donors of the cohort, with approximately 18% of those sequences being non-productive. Using immunosequencing, the study profiled T cell repertoires from approximately 700 subjects and related those repertoires to cytomegalovirus serostatus. About 5 DR-DQ haplotypes were handled as single units for association and clustering, since linkage in the cohort was strong. Results the study describes overall, beyond this receptor: Most TCR sequences were seen in very few donors, while some public TCRs were found in many individuals. In a later genetic analysis, a missense DCLRE1C variant was associated with V-gene and J-gene trimming of TCR beta chains, and the association was replicated in an independent cohort. A few of the identified cytomegalovirus-associated TCR beta chains were confirmed in vitro to be specific for cytomegalovirus antigens. Correlated functional status among segregating V segments might be attributable to linkage disequilibrium, but an unknown experimental factor could not be ruled out. A later genetic analysis reported fewer N-insertions in productive TCRs among donors in an Asian-associated ancestry cluster than the approximately 670-donor mean. A further reported finding was that TCR beta sequences accurately predicted the HLA-A and HLA-B alleles for most subjects in the first cohort. The authors suggested that the approach could potentially be generalized to other disease states and immunological phenotypes. Because some donors lacked HLA typing at each locus, the association tests relied only on the typed subset. A cluster of highly shared sequence variants was judged likely to be a technical artifact of the sequencing pipeline. Because counts were too low, seventeen rarely observed V segments, including chromosome 9 orphons, were left out of the earlier analysis of over 550 of the donors. Presence/absence analyses assumed roughly uniform sequencing depth across donors, an assumption that may not hold. A later analysis found that HLA-associated TCR beta chains were more clonally expanded and had lower generation probabilities than equally common non-associated chains. For the cohort, immune exposure information was limited to CMV serostatus. In this cohort, only TCR beta chains were sequenced, and detectable features were limited by the absence of alpha or paired-chain data. When HLA alleles, especially DR and DQ, strongly co-occurred, TCR associations were difficult to assign to individual alleles. In a later analysis, most CMV-associated TCR beta chains were found to appear HLA-restricted, with HLA associations seemingly driven largely by CMV exposure. The classifier was reported to diagnose cytomegalovirus status with high specificity and sensitivity in both the original cohort and the validation cohort. Because the 87-base-pair reads could not distinguish some IMGT-functional V segments, including TRBV6-2 and TRBV6-3, those segments were excluded. In an earlier analysis of around 600 of the donors, most TCR beta V segments appeared in productive rearrangements about 90% or about 30% of the time, broadly matching IMGT annotations. In a later analysis, TCR association rates were found to vary across HLA loci, with the most associated TCRs seen for DRB1 alleles and the fewest for HLA-C alleles. A later analysis reported that several top co-occurrence clusters appeared linked to parvovirus B19, influenza, CMV and Epstein-Barr virus. At a false discovery rate of 0.05, a later analysis linked 16,000 or so TCR beta sequences to specific HLA alleles. A total of 150 to 200 TCR beta chains were listed by the study as associated with cytomegalovirus.

Libraries were made using the immunoSEQ multiplex PCR assay. A mixture of 60 forward primers for TCR Vbeta segments and 13 reverse primers for TCR Jbeta segments was used in the multiplex PCR. The CDR3 region of rearranged TCR beta genes was amplified from genomic DNA with a multiplex PCR assay. On the Illumina HiSeq System, the amplified TCR beta libraries were sequenced as 87-base-pair reads. Per the source publication's procedure: A later analysis tallied 80 million to 95 million unique TCR beta chains across the 650 to 750 repertoires, and some 10 million of those chains were shared by two or more donors. A nearest-neighbor algorithm error-corrected the raw reads and collapsed the reads into unique sequences, merging closely related sequences to remove PCR and sequencing errors. V, D and J gene segments were assigned by aligning CDR3 sequences to IMGT reference sequences. Each retained sequence needed at least a six-nucleotide match to both a V gene segment and a J gene segment. Rearrangements were called productive when the CDR3 lacked stop codons and stayed in frame with V and J; all others were non-productive. Following IMGT convention, CDR3 was defined as the stretch from the second conserved V-encoded cysteine to the conserved J-encoded phenylalanine. The earlier analysis of some 580 of the donors excluded any sequence lacking an unambiguous match to a single V gene segment. An earlier analysis of approximately 590 of the donors called V segments functional above 56.7% productive rearrangements and segregating when the between-donor standard deviation exceeded 5%. A statistical classification framework was developed to diagnose cytomegalovirus status using the catalog of TCR beta chain sequences. A later analysis assigned V and J genes by comparing TCR nucleotide sequences with IMGT/GENE-DB human TR gene sequences. In a later analysis, CDR3 sequences and most-parsimonious VDJ recombination scenarios were assigned using the TCRdist pipeline. In a later analysis, each TCR beta chain was defined by its CDR3 amino acid sequence together with its V-gene family, and reads without a unique V-gene family were excluded. To address suspected cross-contamination and a sequencing artifact, a later analysis removed 592 highly shared, low-generation-probability nucleotide sequences. For each public chain, a later analysis derived a clonal expansion index from normalized ranks of inferred template counts within each repertoire. A later analysis computed generation probabilities with a VDJ recombination model fitted to out-of-frame rearrangements, and checked the results against IGoR. In a later analysis, hypergeometric tests were used to score TCR-TCR, TCR-HLA and TCR-CMV co-occurrence, with a repertoire-size bias correction applied to TCR pairs. To estimate false discovery rates, a later analysis permuted the HLA or CMV assignments 20 times. A later analysis grouped co-occurring TCRs with DBSCAN, adding TCRdist sequence similarity when clustering within HLA-allele-positive subsets. Repertoires with fewer than 30,000 or more than 120,000 public chains, plus five repertoires with anomalous nucleotide sharing, were excluded from co-occurrence clustering. The table was pulled from immuneACCESS by TCRdb, which kept in-frame rearrangements only. Such tables lose some clones; where checked, under half of the loss comes from unresolved V genes, and the rest has no known cause. The DNA gave D and trimming, while V, J and clone size come from that table. A total of some 140,000 clones appear in this sample, 70% to 80% of them only once. The ten largest clonotypes hold around 1.2% of the sample.

This clone was seen just once. Its antigen is still unknown. Base qualities are missing; no much larger clone stands one base away. CDR1 and CDR2 are read off the germline V gene as SGHDN and FVKESK. V loses 1 base, J loses 5 bases, and the germline ends lie 14 bases apart. The CDR3 spans 16 residues, from the cysteine through the phenylalanine. Only the CDR3 region is kept as DNA, spanning 48 bases read in frame from base 1. The cohort was made up of approximately 670 healthy bone marrow donors. All cohort members were sampled while nominally healthy, although unrecorded immune exposures were likely present. The donor was CMV seronegative and was included in the group of under 450 seronegative cohort members. Every donor gave a peripheral blood sample, and the peripheral blood mononuclear cells from that sample were used for TCR beta sequencing. The Qiagen DNeasy Blood Extraction Kit was used to extract genomic DNA from the blood cell samples.

The TCR was taken from a man aged 50-59 years in good health and CMV-seronegative. Sequenced material: PBMCs. The rearrangement combines TRBV14 with TRBJ2-2; perhaps TRBD1 is the D gene, with 5 bases matching. The DNA is TGTGCCAGCAGCCAAGGGATAGACAGCCGGACCGGGGAGCTGTTTTTT. This gives the protein CASSQGIDSRTGELFF.